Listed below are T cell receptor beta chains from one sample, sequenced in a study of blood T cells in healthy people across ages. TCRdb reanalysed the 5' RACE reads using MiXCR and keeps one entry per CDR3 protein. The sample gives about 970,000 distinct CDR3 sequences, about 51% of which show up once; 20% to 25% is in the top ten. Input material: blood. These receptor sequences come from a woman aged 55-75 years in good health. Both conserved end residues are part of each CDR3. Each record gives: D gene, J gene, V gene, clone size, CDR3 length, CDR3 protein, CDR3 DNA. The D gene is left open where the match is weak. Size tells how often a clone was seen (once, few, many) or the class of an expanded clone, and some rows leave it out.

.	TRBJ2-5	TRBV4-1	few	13	CASAAGVVETQYF	TGCGCCAGCGCAGCGGGTGTGGTTGAGACCCAGTACTTC
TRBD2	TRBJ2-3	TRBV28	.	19	CASSPHLADTPVGTDTQYF	TGTGCCAGCAGTCCCCATCTAGCGGATACACCTGTGGGCACAGATACGCAGTATTTT
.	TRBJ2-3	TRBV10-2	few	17	CASSAYVEPPGTDTQYF	TGCGCCAGCAGTGCCTACGTGGAGCCCCCGGGCACAGATACGCAGTATTTT
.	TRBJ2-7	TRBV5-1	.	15	CASSFLPGDVYEQYF	TGCGCCAGCAGCTTCTTACCGGGAGATGTGTACGAGCAGTACTTC
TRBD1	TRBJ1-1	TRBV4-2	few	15	CASSPSDRANTEAFF	TGTGCCAGCAGCCCCTCCGACAGGGCGAACACTGAAGCTTTCTTT
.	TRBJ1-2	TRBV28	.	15	CASSHPAGANYGYTF	TGTGCCAGCAGCCACCCAGCCGGGGCTAACTATGGCTACACCTTC
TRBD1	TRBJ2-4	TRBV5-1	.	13	CASSLGDSYIQYF	TGCGCCAGCAGCTTGGGGGACAGCTACATTCAGTACTTC
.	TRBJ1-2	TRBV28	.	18	CASSGTLASLYQNYGYTF	TGTGCCAGCAGTGGGACCCTTGCCAGCCTGTATCAGAACTATGGCTACACCTTC
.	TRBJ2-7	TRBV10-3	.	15	CAISDLGRNSYEQYF	TGTGCCATCAGTGATCTGGGGAGGAACTCCTACGAGCAGTACTTC
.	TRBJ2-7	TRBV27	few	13	CASSVRVGYEQYF	TGTGCCAGTTCCGTTAGGGTTGGCTACGAGCAGTACTTC
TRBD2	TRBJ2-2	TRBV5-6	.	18	CASSSRRLAGVGTGELFF	TGTGCCAGCAGCTCGAGGCGACTAGCGGGAGTGGGGACCGGGGAGCTGTTTTTT
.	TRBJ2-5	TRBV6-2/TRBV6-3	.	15	CASSYSGQTQETQYF	TGTGCCAGCAGTTACTCAGGACAGACCCAAGAGACCCAGTACTTC
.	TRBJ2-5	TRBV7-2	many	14	CASSLAVSQETQYF	TGTGCCAGCAGCTTGGCGGTATCCCAAGAGACCCAGTACTTC
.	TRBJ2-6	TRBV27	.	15	CASSGFSSGANVLTF	TGTGCCAGCAGCGGCTTTAGCTCTGGGGCCAACGTCCTGACTTTC